This T cell receptor (beta chain) was identified during a study of T cells in Graves' hyperthyroidism and ophthalmopathy. Study results and limitations: Model output signaled ophthalmopathy a median 6.5 months ahead of onset. Most thyroid clonotypes expanded above 0.001 were also detected in blood.

Concerning this clonotype itself: Its antigen is unknown.

Stable Graves' hyperthyroidism denoted no ophthalmopathy progression over 18 months. Amplification of TCR beta CDR3 regions used RNA as the template. Using the HTBI primer set, a first-round RT-PCR was run on the TCR CDR3. TCRdb recomputed calls from the multiplex PCR reads with MiXCR, one row per CDR3 protein. The sample lists around 540,000 distinct CDR3 sequences, approximately 44% occurring once. The CDR3 runs 15 residues. V lost 5 bases, J lost 6 bases, and 18 bases lay in between. CDR1 is KGHDR and CDR2 is SFDVKD in the germline V gene. The V gene is TRBV24-1, the J gene TRBJ2-5; perhaps TRBD1 as D (10 bases). This receptor was identified in a woman aged 18-29 years with Graves' hyperthyroidism. Sequenced sample: peripheral blood or thyroid tissue (not recorded which). The CDR3 region has the DNA TGTGCCACCAGTGCTAGCGGGGACAGGGGCCAGACCCAGTACTTC. It encodes CATSASGDRGQTQYF.